Listed here are 16 T cell receptor beta chains from one sample, sequenced in a study of blood T cells in healthy people across ages. Together with a sample-barcoded 5' primer, a J-beta primer mix was included in a second PCR lasting about 7 to 12 cycles. In TCRdb, the 5' RACE reads were re-called with MiXCR into one record per CDR3 protein. The table includes 1.2 million to 1.5 million distinct CDR3 sequences, roughly 59% detected once. Sequenced sample: blood. All receptors come from a man aged 18 to 30 in good health.

The chain is built from TRBV29-1 and TRBJ2-1; TRBD1 might be the D (5 bases). The CDR3 is 14 residues long. Germline values: CDR1 SQVTM, CDR2 ANQGSEA. V was shortened by 6 bases and J by 4 bases, with 16 bases between the two germline ends. The CDR3 reads CSVLSHRRYNEQFF. Written as DNA, the CDR3 is TGCAGCGTACTTAGTCACAGGAGATACAATGAGCAGTTCTTC.

The rearrangement uses TRBV4-1 and TRBJ2-7; a possible D gene is TRBD1 (5 bases). Trimming pared 3 bases from V and 2 bases from J, leaving 14 bases between. Germline V gene lookup returns CDR1 MGHRA and CDR2 YSYEKL. CDR3 length: 15 residues. CDR3 residues: CASSQVRTPTYEQYF. The CDR3 DNA sequence: TGCGCCAGCAGCCAGGTCCGGACACCTACCTACGAGCAGTACTTC.

The chain combines TRBV20-1 with TRBJ2-6; 7 bases map to TRBD1. Germline V gives CDR1 DFQATT, CDR2 SNEGSKA (reference sequence). The CDR3 extends over 14 amino acids. J gave up 4 bases and V 4 bases, and 4 bases lay outside the gene matches. CDR3 in DNA: TGCAGTGCTACCGACAGGGTCGGGGCCAACGTCCTGACTTTC. It yields the protein CSATDRVGANVLTF.

This clonotype came up a few times. V is TRBV4-3 and J is TRBJ2-3; D is undetermined. The CDR3 totals 17 residues. V was cut by 0 bases and J by 1 base, with 14 bases left in between. Per germline, CDR1 LGHNA and CDR2 YSLEER. CDR3 sequence: CASSQDLPVSGTDTQYF. The CDR3 region has the DNA TGCGCCAGCAGCCAAGATTTGCCGGTTTCGGGCACAGATACGCAGTATTTT.

V gene TRBV29-1 combines with J gene TRBJ1-2, with D unresolved. V lost 7 bases to trimming and J lost 0 bases, with 18 bases between them. Germline CDR1 reads SQVTM; CDR2 reads ANQGSEA. CDR3 length: 15 amino acids. Here the CDR3 reads CSALRALPANYGYTF. The CDR3 DNA reads TGCAGCGCCCTCCGGGCCCTCCCGGCTAACTATGGCTACACCTTC.

In its sample, this clonotype was seen a few times. The chain links TRBV29-1 to TRBJ1-2, with TRBD1 as a possible D gene (5 bases). The CDR3 sequence is 11 residues long. Germline lookup yields CDR1 SQVTM and CDR2 ANQGSEA. Trimming pared 6 bases from V and 3 bases from J, leaving 8 bases between. CDR3 DNA sequence: TGCAGCGTGACAGTGGACTATGGCTACACCTTC. Its translation is CSVTVDYGYTF.

The chain couples TRBV7-9 to TRBJ2-3, with unresolved D. The germline gives CDR1 SEHNR, CDR2 FQNEAQ (reference sequence). Trimming pared 1 base from V and 0 bases from J, leaving 17 bases between. The CDR3 loop spans 18 amino acids. As DNA, the CDR3 is TGTGCCAGCAGCTTAGACCCTCTTGCGAGCGAGAGCACAGATACGCAGTATTTT. Residues: CASSLDPLASESTDTQYF.

This chain joins TRBV20-1 and TRBJ1-2; TRBD1 is a possible D gene (6 bases). Germline loops: CDR1 DFQATT, CDR2 SNEGSKA (reference sequence). The CDR3 extends over 14 amino acids. V was cut by 6 bases and J by 12 bases, with 26 bases left in between. In DNA, the CDR3 is TGCAGTGCCGAGGGCAGGGGCTACTCTAGGGGCCACACCTTC. Encoded protein: CSAEGRGYSRGHTF.

The chain combines TRBV29-1 with TRBJ2-7, with D possibly being TRBD1 (6 bases). In germline, CDR1 is SQVTM, CDR2 ANQGSEA. The CDR3 covers 13 residues. V was pared by 6 bases and J by 1 base, with 13 bases between. The CDR3 reads CSVGATASYEQYF. DNA of the CDR3: TGCAGCGTGGGGGCGACAGCATCCTACGAGCAGTACTTC.

This chain joins TRBV7-8 and TRBJ1-4; D not resolved. Per the germline V gene, CDR1 is SGHVS and CDR2 is FQNEAQ. The CDR3 is 16 amino acids. V lost 0 bases and J 8 bases, leaving 16 bases between the germline ends. The DNA for the CDR3 is TGTGCCAGCAGCTTAGCGGCAGACCCAGCGGCGGAAAAACTGTTTTTT. It encodes CASSLAADPAAEKLFF.

The chain is built from TRBV20-1 and TRBJ2-5; 7 bases are a match to TRBD1. Germline V gives CDR1 DFQATT, CDR2 SNEGSKA (reference sequence). This CDR3 has 15 amino acids. After removal of 5 bases from V and 3 bases from J, the junction contained 12 bases not matched to a gene. The chain's CDR3 is CSAGNAGTAKETQYF. CDR3 DNA: TGCAGTGCTGGAAATGCCGGGACAGCGAAAGAGACCCAGTACTTC.

The rearrangement joins TRBV19 to TRBJ2-7; TRBD1 matches at 9 bases. Trimming took 6 bases from V and 3 from J; bases not matched to a gene: 9. Germline V gene data show CDR1 as LNHDA and CDR2 as SQIVND (reference sequence). This CDR3 contains 15 residues. CDR3 sequence reads: CASRLHRGQDYEQYF. As DNA, the CDR3 is TGTGCCAGTAGATTGCACAGGGGGCAAGACTACGAGCAGTACTTC.

This clonotype occurred a few times. V and J are TRBV5-1 and TRBJ2-5, with TRBD2 identical over 9 bases. Germline CDR1 and CDR2: SGHRS and YFSETQ. The length of the CDR3 is 16 residues. J lost 1 base, V lost 6 bases, and 10 bases had no gene match. The CDR3 region is CASTSTSGGPQETQYF. Written as DNA, the CDR3 is TGCGCCAGCACCTCGACTAGCGGAGGGCCCCAAGAGACCCAGTACTTC.

The chain combines TRBV25-1 with TRBJ2-7, with D uncertain. Trimming pared 4 bases from V and 4 bases from J, leaving 8 bases between. There are 12 residues in the CDR3. CDR1 is MGHDK, CDR2 SYGVNS, per germline. The CDR3 DNA sequence: TGTGCCAGCAGTGCCGACCAATACGAGCAGTACTTC. Translation gives CASSADQYEQYF.

This sequence joins TRBV6-5 and TRBJ2-1; tentatively, D is TRBD2 (5 bases). CDR1 MNHEY and CDR2 SVGAGI come from the germline V gene. Between the trimmed V and J ends, which lost 5 bases and 2 bases, there was a span of 13 bases. The CDR3 has 15 amino acids. The chain's CDR3 is CASSHLLETYNEQFF. The CDR3 nucleotides read TGTGCCAGCAGTCACCTACTAGAAACCTACAATGAGCAGTTCTTC.

The chain combines TRBV29-1 with TRBJ2-7; TRBD1 matches at 12 bases. Germline values: CDR1 SQVTM, CDR2 ANQGSEA. The CDR3 covers 17 residues. The junction had 14 bases not matched to a gene; V was cut back by 6 bases and J by 2 bases. The CDR3 nucleotides read TGCAGCGTGGTAGAGCCTTCCGGGACAGGGGGCACCTACGAGCAGTACTTC. It codes for CSVVEPSGTGGTYEQYF.